Detailed here is one TCR beta chain. The data originate from a study of blood T cell repertoires in COVID-19. The overall study: Samples taken during acute and convalescent COVID-19 were collected in the United States, Italy and Spain. Sources were T cells, B-cell-depleted T cells, or PBMCs; the material itself was cDNA or gDNA.

In the original workflow: Reference gene primers were amplified, and this amplification served to estimate nucleated cell counts. Produced via immunoSEQ multiplex PCR; TCRdb's table is partial and in-frame only. The DNA gave D and trimming, while V, J and clone size come from that table. The sample consists of around 32,000 clones, more than 85% of them appearing once. Looked up from germline, CDR1 is SGDLS and CDR2 is YYNGEE. The CDR3 is made up of 15 amino acids. Trimming at V came to 6 bases and at J to 6 bases, leaving 9 bases not matched to a gene. The source material was peripheral blood. The receptor was isolated from a male donor with active COVID-19. The chain links TRBV9 to TRBJ2-1; TRBD1 matches at 10 bases. For the CDR3, the DNA is TGTGCCAGCACTAAGACAGGGGGCGAAGGCAATGAGCAGTTCTTC. Its protein is CASTKTGGEGNEQFF.